The 29 T cell receptor beta chains in this list originate from one sample, sequenced in a study of blood T cell repertoires in COVID-19. The protocol was immunoSEQ multiplex PCR, while the TCRdb copy is restricted to in-frame clones and leaves out a portion. The table has around 140,000 clones, over 70% seen once. Sequencing used peripheral blood. The receptors shown here come from a man between 50 and 59 years old with active COVID-19.

The chain joins TRBV14 to TRBJ1-2; a weak D match, TRBD1 (5 bases). Deletions cut 4 bases from V and 5 bases from J, with 11 bases between. The CDR3 consists of 13 residues. The germline V gene encodes CDR1 SGHDN and CDR2 FVKESK. The CDR3 nucleotides are TGTGCCAGCAGCCGGCCCGGGGGGTATGGCTACACCTTC. Residues: CASSRPGGYGYTF.

Written as DNA, the CDR3 is TGTGCCAGCAGCCCTGGCGGGGGCGGTACGCAGTATTTT. It translates to CASSPGGGGTQYF. V usage is TRBV7-9 and J usage is TRBJ2-3; TRBD2 is a possible D gene (7 bases). CDR1 SEHNR and CDR2 FQNEAQ come from the germline V gene (reference sequence). The CDR3 covers 13 residues. V dropped 5 bases and J dropped 8 bases, with 14 bases sitting between them.

This chain uses TRBV6-5 with TRBJ1-5, with 7 bases fitting TRBD1. The CDR3 is made up of 15 amino acids. The junction had 7 bases not matched to a gene; V was cut back by 6 bases and J by 2 bases. The germline V gene has CDR1 MNHEY and CDR2 SVGAGI. CDR3 in amino acids: CASSPDTGGNQPQHF. The DNA for the CDR3 is TGTGCCAGCAGCCCAGACACAGGGGGCAATCAGCCCCAGCATTTT.

The rearrangement uses TRBV3-1 (or the pseudogene TRBV3-2) and TRBJ1-5; D uncertain. Per germline, CDR1 LGHDT and CDR2 YNNKEL (reference sequence). The V and J ends lost 3 bases and 0 bases respectively, with 6 bases between them. The CDR3 extends over 14 amino acids. The CDR3 reads CASSQAGSNQPQHF. In nucleotides, the CDR3 is TGTGCCAGCAGCCAGGCAGGTAGCAATCAGCCCCAGCATTTT.

The chain couples TRBV6-5 to TRBJ1-1, with TRBD1 matching over 7 bases. Trimming at V came to 6 bases and at J to 4 bases, leaving 8 bases not matched to a gene. This CDR3 has 14 residues. Germline-derived CDR1 and CDR2 are MNHEY and SVGAGI. The CDR3 loop is CASSQTQGITEAFF. In nucleotides, the CDR3 is TGTGCCAGCAGCCAAACACAGGGGATCACTGAAGCTTTCTTT.

The CDR3 here is CASTKNTGGYNEQFF. The DNA for the CDR3 is TGTGCCAGCACTAAGAACACAGGGGGCTACAATGAGCAGTTCTTC. The chain recombines TRBV2 with TRBJ2-1; 8 bases align to TRBD1. The V gene end was trimmed by 7 bases and the J gene end by 3 bases; junction bases not matched to a gene: 8. CDR1 SNHLY and CDR2 FYNNEI come from the germline V gene. The CDR3 runs 15 residues. The whole variable domain, remainder taken from reference TRBV2 and TRBJ2-1, is EPEVTQTPSHQVTQMGQEVILRCVPISNHLYFYWYRQILGQKVEFLVSFYNNEISEKSEIFDDQFSVERPDGSNFTLKIRSTKLEDSAMYFCASTKNTGGYNEQFFGPGTRLTVL.

The chain carries TRBV30 and TRBJ2-5, with D tentatively TRBD1 (6 bases). Trimming removed 0 bases at V and 4 bases at J, with 12 bases between. The germline V gene has CDR1 GTSNPN and CDR2 SVGIG (reference sequence). The CDR3 covers 14 residues. CDR3 nucleotide sequence: TGTGCCTGGAGTGTACGCCAGGGGATAGAGACCCAGTACTTC. This translates into CAWSVRQGIETQYF.

This chain uses TRBV5-1 with TRBJ2-3; tentative D call: TRBD2 (6 bases). This CDR3 comprises 17 residues. V shed 3 bases and J shed 1 base, with 18 bases lying between them. Looked up from germline, CDR1 is SGHRS and CDR2 is YFSETQ. The CDR3 DNA sequence: TGCGCCAGCAGCTGGGGGGACGACCCGTGGGGCACAGATACGCAGTATTTT. It translates to CASSWGDDPWGTDTQYF.

The rearrangement links TRBV25-1 to TRBJ2-5; D ambiguous. The CDR3 sequence is 10 residues long. Germline CDR1 is MGHDK and CDR2 is SYGVNS. V was cut by 8 bases and J by 3 bases, with 4 bases left in between. The CDR3 DNA reads as TGTGCCAGCCAGAAAGAGACCCAGTACTTC. Translation gives CASQKETQYF.

The chain recombines TRBV2 with TRBJ2-1; 13 nucleotides match TRBD2. The CDR3 has 16 residues. CDR1 is SNHLY and CDR2 is FYNNEI in the germline V gene. The V gene end was trimmed by 3 bases and the J gene end by 8 bases; junction bases not matched to a gene: 7. CDR3 protein: CASSDIIGLAGDEQFF. As DNA, the CDR3 is TGTGCCAGCAGTGATATTATTGGACTAGCGGGGGATGAGCAGTTCTTC.

This chain uses TRBV4-3 with TRBJ2-1, with D possibly matching TRBD1 (5 bases). V lost 0 bases and J 2 bases, leaving 14 bases between the germline ends. Looked up from germline, CDR1 is LGHNA and CDR2 is YSLEER. This CDR3 is built from 17 residues. CDR3 sequence reads: CASSQDPAGWTYNEQFF. Here the CDR3 DNA reads TGCGCCAGCAGCCAAGATCCGGCAGGGTGGACCTACAATGAGCAGTTCTTC.

A few counts support this clone. The chain uses TRBV6-1 and TRBJ1-6; 8 bases map to TRBD1. The CDR3 sequence is 16 residues long. J lost 9 bases, V lost 0 bases, and 7 bases had no gene match. The germline V gene encodes CDR1 MNHNS and CDR2 SASEGT. CDR3 sequence: CASSEAVTRGLSPLHF. In DNA, the CDR3 is TGTGCCAGCAGTGAAGCGGTGACCAGGGGGCTTTCACCCCTCCACTTT.

DNA of the CDR3: TGTGCCAGCTCACCCAGGGGACAAGAGACCCAGTACTTC. It is translated as CASSPRGQETQYF. The J gene is TRBJ2-5, the V gene TRBV18; D is perhaps TRBD1 (6 bases). This CDR3 has 13 amino acids. Trimming took 3 bases from V and 2 from J, leaving 7 bases between them. Germline CDR1 is KGHSH and CDR2 is LQKENI.

The chain carries TRBV5-4 and TRBJ2-7; 10 bases align to TRBD2. Looked up from germline, CDR1 is SGHNT and CDR2 is YYREEE (reference sequence). This CDR3 contains 17 residues. V lost 0 bases, J lost 2 bases, and 8 bases stayed unmatched. CDR3 DNA sequence: TGTGCCAGCAGCTTGGGTTTCGGGCTAGCGGGGGCCTACGAGCAGTACTTC. This gives the protein CASSLGFGLAGAYEQYF.

This sequence joins TRBV4-1 and TRBJ2-5, with D possibly matching TRBD1 (5 bases). The V end lost 3 bases, the J end lost 7 bases, and 21 bases lay between the germline ends. Germline CDR1 is MGHRA and CDR2 is YSYEKL. The CDR3 is 16 residues long. CDR3 bases: TGCGCCAGCAGCCAGGGTTGGACATCCCCCTCGGGGACCCAGTACTTC. Residues: CASSQGWTSPSGTQYF.

The chain links TRBV19 to TRBJ1-1; perhaps TRBD1 as D (5 bases). V was pared by 2 bases and J by 5 bases, with 18 bases between. Germline CDR1 LNHDA, CDR2 SQIVND (reference sequence). This CDR3 comprises 16 residues. The CDR3 protein is CASSINGGGSNTEAFF. The CDR3 DNA reads TGTGCCAGTAGTATAAACGGTGGGGGGAGTAATACTGAAGCTTTCTTT.

The chain is built from TRBV5-1 and TRBJ2-1; D perhaps matches TRBD1 (7 bases). Germline loops: CDR1 SGHRS, CDR2 YFSETQ. V was trimmed by 5 bases and J by 2 bases, leaving 17 bases between them. The CDR3 runs 16 residues. In DNA, the CDR3 is TGCGCCAGCAGTGTAACTACAGGGGAGGCCTACAATGAGCAGTTCTTC. This encodes CASSVTTGEAYNEQFF.

This clone was seen just once. This rearrangement joins TRBV25-1 to TRBJ2-2; TRBD1 agrees at 7 bases. The CDR3 contains 15 residues. Germline V gene sequence: CDR1 MGHDK, CDR2 SYGVNS. With 5 bases clipped from V and 7 bases from J, the junction kept 10 bases outside the gene matches. The chain's CDR3 is CASSHSTTGSGELFF. CDR3 nucleotides: TGTGCCAGCAGTCACTCGACGACAGGGAGCGGGGAGCTGTTTTTT.

The chain combines TRBV7-9 with TRBJ1-2; weak D call: TRBD1 (5 bases). V was trimmed by 3 bases and J by 7 bases, leaving 6 bases between them. The CDR3 consists of 11 residues. Germline V lookup: CDR1 SEHNR, CDR2 FQNEAQ (reference sequence). CDR3 loop: CASSFQGGYTF. For the CDR3, the DNA is TGTGCCAGCAGCTTCCAGGGTGGCTACACCTTC.

The CDR3, as DNA: TGTGCCAGCAGTGACCTAGGGGGGGAGTTGCTTATAGGTTTGAATGAAAAACTGTTTTTT. Encoded protein: CASSDLGGELLIGLNEKLFF. This chain uses TRBV6-1 with TRBJ1-4; D might be TRBD1 (6 bases). The CDR3 totals 20 residues. CDR1 MNHNS and CDR2 SASEGT come from the germline V gene. Between the trimmed V and J ends, which lost 3 bases and 5 bases, there was a span of 28 bases.

CDR3 sequence reads: CASSIGPGVYEQYF. In nucleotides, the CDR3 is TGTGCCAGTAGTATCGGGCCAGGGGTATACGAGCAGTACTTC. The V call is TRBV19, the J call TRBJ2-7; D possibly corresponds to TRBD1 (6 bases). The germline V and J ends were trimmed by 3 bases and 4 bases, with 13 bases remaining between them. Germline V gene lookup returns CDR1 LNHDA and CDR2 SQIVND (reference sequence). The CDR3 runs to 14 residues.

On this clone: One end of the junction varies from germline; a read error may be responsible. This chain links TRBV12-3 or TRBV12-4 with TRBJ1-3, with D possibly TRBD1 on 6 matching bases. The CDR3 runs 12 residues. As DNA, the CDR3 is TGTGCCAGCAGTTTAGCATACAGGGCCTGCCCCTTT. The encoded protein is CASSLAYRACPF.

This sequence joins TRBV5-4 and TRBJ2-1, with TRBD2 identical over 7 bases. V was clipped by 3 bases and J by 0 bases; unmatched bases: 6. CDR1 and CDR2 (germline): SGHNT, YYREEE (reference sequence). The CDR3 length is 16 residues. CDR3 region: CASSSASGLSYNEQFF. The CDR3 DNA reads as TGTGCCAGCAGCTCGGCTAGCGGCCTCTCCTACAATGAGCAGTTCTTC.

The rearrangement uses TRBV5-4 and TRBJ2-7, with a possible D match to TRBD1 (6 bases). This CDR3 comprises 14 residues. Germline values: CDR1 SGHNT, CDR2 YYREEE (reference sequence). Trimming took off 2 bases at V and 4 bases at J, with 13 bases between the two ends. For the CDR3, the DNA is TGTGCCAGCAGCTTACAGGGCTCCCAGTACGAGCAGTACTTC. Amino acid sequence: CASSLQGSQYEQYF.

CDR3 amino acids: CASSRSGGAGETQYF. The CDR3 DNA reads TGTGCCAGCAGCCGTAGCGGGGGGGCCGGGGAGACCCAGTACTTC. The chain has TRBV5-4 and TRBJ2-5, with 11 bases matching TRBD2. The CDR3 contains 15 residues. CDR1 and CDR2 (germline): SGHNT, YYREEE (reference sequence). The junction had 7 bases not matched to a gene; V was cut back by 4 bases and J by 5 bases.

J is TRBJ2-7 and V is TRBV19, with D possibly being TRBD2 (5 bases). The CDR3 has 14 residues. Trimming shortened V by 3 bases and J by 0 bases, and 9 bases separated the two germline ends. The germline gives CDR1 LNHDA, CDR2 SQIVND (reference sequence). CDR3 DNA sequence: TGTGCCAGTAGTATCGAGGGAAGCTCCTACGAGCAGTACTTC. Translation gives CASSIEGSSYEQYF.

The J gene is TRBJ1-1, the V gene TRBV18, with D hard to call. Trimming shortened V by 2 bases and J by 0 bases, and 10 bases separated the two germline ends. The CDR3 is 15 amino acids. The germline V gene has CDR1 KGHSH and CDR2 LQKENI. This CDR3 reads CASSPLSTMNTEAFF. CDR3 in DNA: TGTGCCAGCTCACCATTGAGTACGATGAACACTGAAGCTTTCTTT.

This clone was observed a handful of times. The J gene is TRBJ2-7, the V gene TRBV6-6, with 12 positions matching TRBD1. The germline V gene encodes CDR1 MNHNY and CDR2 SVGAGI (reference sequence). The CDR3 consists of 14 residues. V trimming: 6 bases; J trimming: 5 bases; junction bases outside the gene matches: 5. DNA for the CDR3: TGTGCCAGCAGACCCGGGACAGGGGGCAACGAGCAGTACTTC. It encodes CASRPGTGGNEQYF.

The chain combines TRBV4-2 with TRBJ1-2, with 7 bases identical to TRBD1. V shed 1 base and J 0 bases; nucleotides not matched to a gene: 5. This CDR3 is built from 16 residues. Germline V gives CDR1 LGHNA, CDR2 YNFKEQ. The CDR3 DNA reads TGTGCCAGCAGCCAAGGACAGGGAGAGGCTAACTATGGCTACACCTTC. Residues: CASSQGQGEANYGYTF.